Each of the 3 T cell receptor beta chains below was sequenced from the same sample in a study of blood T cell repertoires in COVID-19. Clones were sequenced by immunoSEQ multiplex PCR, and TCRdb holds only the in-frame ones, with some missing. The repertoire holds tens of thousands of clones, with 80% to 85% as singletons. Material: peripheral blood. The receptors here all came from a human donor in a cohort sampled during active COVID-19.

The chain links TRBV4-3 to TRBJ1-1; perhaps TRBD1 as D (5 bases). The CDR3 is 14 amino acids. CDR1 is LGHNA, CDR2 YSLEER, per germline. Trimming stripped 1 base from V and 4 bases from J, with 10 bases between. CDR3 coding DNA: TGCGCCAGCAGCCAAGTTTCCAGGGCCACTGAAGCTTTCTTT. It codes for CASSQVSRATEAFF.

The chain has TRBV5-1 and TRBJ2-3, with TRBD2 matching over 10 bases. Trimming cost V 1 base and J 2 bases; bases outside gene matches: 7. This CDR3 is 17 amino acids long. Germline V lookup: CDR1 SGHRS, CDR2 YFSETQ. CDR3 region: CASSLLLAGTITDTQYF. The CDR3 DNA reads as TGCGCCAGCAGCTTGTTACTAGCGGGGACCATCACAGATACGCAGTATTTT.

J is TRBJ2-1 and V is TRBV9; 7 positions match TRBD2. The junction had 3 bases not matched to a gene; V was cut back by 3 bases and J by 9 bases. The CDR3 consists of 12 residues. Looked up from germline, CDR1 is SGDLS and CDR2 is YYNGEE. This chain's CDR3 is CASSAVAGEQFF. The CDR3 nucleotides read TGTGCCAGCAGCGCGGTAGCGGGTGAGCAGTTCTTC.